This entry features one T cell receptor (beta chain) sequence. Its antigen is unidentified. This specimen comes from a study of identical twins. General study results and limits: In drawing conclusions, the study used cross-sectional statistical analysis and did not follow the same donors. Fewer insertions characterized abundant cord blood beta clonotypes, whereas memory repertoires showed none.

After template switching added a universal primer site, the resulting cDNA carried unique molecular identifiers. TCRdb reprocessed the 5' RACE reads with MiXCR, giving one entry per CDR3 protein. In the table there are 1.5 million to 2 million distinct CDR3 sequences, about 30% of which are singletons. The ends lost 6 bases at V and 2 bases at J; junction bases unmatched: 11. The CDR3 covers 15 residues. Per the germline V gene, CDR1 is DFQATT and CDR2 is SNEGSKA (reference sequence). Sequenced input: cord blood. The V and J genes are TRBV20-1 and TRBJ2-3; TRBD1 agrees at 7 bases. This clonotype originated in a newborn girl in good health. The DNA for the CDR3 is TGCAGTGCCGACAGGGATACCAGTTCCACAGATACGCAGTATTTT. Its translation: CSADRDTSSTDTQYF.